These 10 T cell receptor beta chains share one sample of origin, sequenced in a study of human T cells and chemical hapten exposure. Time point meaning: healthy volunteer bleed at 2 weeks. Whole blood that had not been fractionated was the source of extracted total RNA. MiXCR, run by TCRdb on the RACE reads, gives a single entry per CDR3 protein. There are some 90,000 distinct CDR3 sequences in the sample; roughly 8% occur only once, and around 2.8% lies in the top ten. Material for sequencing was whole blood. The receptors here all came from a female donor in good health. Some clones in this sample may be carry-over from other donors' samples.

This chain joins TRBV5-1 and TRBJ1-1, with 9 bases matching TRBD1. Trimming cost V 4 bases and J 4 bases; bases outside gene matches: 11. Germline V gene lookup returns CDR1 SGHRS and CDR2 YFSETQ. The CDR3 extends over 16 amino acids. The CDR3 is CASSPGTGLYATEAFF. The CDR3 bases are TGCGCCAGCAGCCCAGGGACAGGGCTCTATGCCACTGAAGCTTTCTTT. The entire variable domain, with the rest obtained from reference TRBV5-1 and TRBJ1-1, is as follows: KAGVTQTPRYLIKTRGQQVTLSCSPISGHRSVSWYQQTPGQGLQFLFEYFSETQRNKGNFPGRFSGRQFSNSRSEMNVSTLELGDSALYLCASSPGTGLYATEAFFGQGTRLTVV.

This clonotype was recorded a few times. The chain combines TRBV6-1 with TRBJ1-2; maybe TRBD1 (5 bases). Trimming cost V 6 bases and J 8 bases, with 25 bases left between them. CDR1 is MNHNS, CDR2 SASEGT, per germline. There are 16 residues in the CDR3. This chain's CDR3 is CASSQGRGPPLRGYTF. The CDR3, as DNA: TGTGCCAGCAGCCAGGGAAGGGGTCCCCCTTTGAGGGGCTACACCTTC.

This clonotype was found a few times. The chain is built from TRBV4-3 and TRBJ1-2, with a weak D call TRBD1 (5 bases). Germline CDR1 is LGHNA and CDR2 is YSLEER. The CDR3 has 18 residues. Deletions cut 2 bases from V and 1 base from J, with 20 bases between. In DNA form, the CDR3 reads TGCGCCAGCAGCCAAAAAAGGCTGGGGCGGCAGCTTAACTATGGCTACACCTTC. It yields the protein CASSQKRLGRQLNYGYTF.

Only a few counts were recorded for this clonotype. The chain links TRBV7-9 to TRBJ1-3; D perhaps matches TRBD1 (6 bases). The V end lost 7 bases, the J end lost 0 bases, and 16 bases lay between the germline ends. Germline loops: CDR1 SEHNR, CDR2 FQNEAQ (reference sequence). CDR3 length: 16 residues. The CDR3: CASTRQVLDSGNTIYF. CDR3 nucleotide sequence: TGTGCCAGCACCCGACAGGTATTAGACTCTGGAAACACCATATATTTT. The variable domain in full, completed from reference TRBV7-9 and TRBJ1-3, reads DTGVSQNPRHKITKRGQNVTFRCDPISEHNRLYWYRQTLGQGPEFLTYFQNEAQLEKSRLLSDRFSAERPKGSFSTLEIQRTEQGDSAMYLCASTRQVLDSGNTIYFGEGSWLTVV.

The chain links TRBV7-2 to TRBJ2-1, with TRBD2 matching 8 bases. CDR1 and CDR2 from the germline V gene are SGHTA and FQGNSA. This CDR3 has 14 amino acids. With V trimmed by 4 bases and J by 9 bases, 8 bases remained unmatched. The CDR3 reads CASSSLGTRTEQFF. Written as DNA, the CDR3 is TGTGCCAGCAGCTCCCTTGGGACTAGGACTGAGCAGTTCTTC.

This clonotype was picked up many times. This chain's CDR3 is CASSYRRTGGSNQPQHF. As DNA, the CDR3 is TGTGCCAGCAGTTACCGAAGAACAGGGGGGAGCAATCAGCCCCAGCATTTT. This chain joins TRBV6-2 or TRBV6-3 and TRBJ1-5; TRBD1 matches at 8 bases. V shed 2 bases, J shed 1 base, and the junction held 7 bases outside the gene matches. Germline values: CDR1 MNHEY, CDR2 SVGEGT. The CDR3 is 17 residues long.

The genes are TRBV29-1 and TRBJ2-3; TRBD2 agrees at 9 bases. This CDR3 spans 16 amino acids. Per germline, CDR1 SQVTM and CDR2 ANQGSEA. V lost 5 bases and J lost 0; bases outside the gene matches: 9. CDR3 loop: CSVRSGRRTSTDTQYF. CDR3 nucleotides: TGCAGCGTTAGAAGCGGGAGGCGAACTAGCACAGATACGCAGTATTTT.

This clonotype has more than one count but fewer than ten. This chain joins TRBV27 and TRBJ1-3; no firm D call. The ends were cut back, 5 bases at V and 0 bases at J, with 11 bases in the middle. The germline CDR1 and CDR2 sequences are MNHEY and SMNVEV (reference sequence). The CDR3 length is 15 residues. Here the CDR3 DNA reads TGTGCCAGCAGTCCAGGCCCGATCTCTGGAAACACCATATATTTT. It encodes CASSPGPISGNTIYF.

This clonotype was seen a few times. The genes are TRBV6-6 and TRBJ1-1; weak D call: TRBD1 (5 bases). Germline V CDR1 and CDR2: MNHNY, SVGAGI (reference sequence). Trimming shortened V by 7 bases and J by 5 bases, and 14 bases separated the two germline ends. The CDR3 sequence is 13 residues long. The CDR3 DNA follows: TGTGCCAGCACAGAACAGGAGGGGACTGAAGCTTTCTTT. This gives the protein CASTEQEGTEAFF.

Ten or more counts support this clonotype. DNA of the CDR3: TGTGCCAGCAGGGGGTTAGTGGCACGCACTGAAGCTTTCTTT. Translating it yields CASRGLVARTEAFF. The rearrangement joins TRBV5-6 to TRBJ1-1, with unresolved D. Germline CDR1 and CDR2: SGHDT and YYEEEE. V lost 5 bases, J lost 4 bases, and 15 bases lay in between. This CDR3 comprises 14 residues.